The 10 T cell receptor beta chains listed next were all sequenced from one sample in a study of metastatic and nonmetastatic thyroid tumors. Using MiXCR, TCRdb re-called clones from the PCR reads. Altogether 35,000 to 40,000 clones are present, around 16% being singletons, with the ten largest covering about 9.9%. Thyroid surgery had not been preceded by any treatment in any patient. Sequenced material: tumor tissue. Receptors were obtained from a female donor with papillary thyroid cancer or a benign thyroid nodule (not recorded which). Some clones in this sample may be carry-over from other donors' samples.

Ten or more counts support this clone. The V gene is TRBV7-9, the J gene TRBJ2-1; TRBD2 agrees at 9 bases. Germline values: CDR1 SEHNR, CDR2 FQNEAQ (reference sequence). With 5 bases clipped from V and 7 bases from J, the junction kept 12 bases outside the gene matches. The CDR3 loop spans 16 amino acids. The CDR3 reads CASSHPGLALGNEQFF. CDR3 DNA sequence: TGTGCCAGCAGCCACCCGGGACTAGCTTTAGGGAATGAGCAGTTCTTC.

Ten or more counts support this clone. The V call is TRBV10-2, the J call TRBJ2-1; 10 bases align to TRBD2. The CDR3 contains 15 residues. The germline CDR1 and CDR2 sequences are WSHSY and SAAADI. Germline trimming cut 6 bases from V and 4 bases from J; bases unmatched to any gene: 6. In DNA form, the CDR3 reads TGCGCCAGCAGGGAAGCGGGAGGGAGGTACAATGAGCAGTTCTTC. Its protein is CASREAGGRYNEQFF.

This clone appeared many times. The chain couples TRBV11-1 to TRBJ2-4, with TRBD2 as a possible D gene (6 bases). The germline V gene encodes CDR1 SGHAT and CDR2 FQDESV (reference sequence). V lost 1 base and J 7 bases, leaving 26 bases between the germline ends. The CDR3 has 19 residues. The CDR3 DNA reads TGTGCCAGCAGCTTAGTGAGTTTCTCTCACCCTCGGGGGTTTAACATTCAGTACTTC. This codes for CASSLVSFSHPRGFNIQYF.

In the case of this clone: A much larger clone differs by one base, so this may be a read error. This chain joins TRBV5-1 and TRBJ2-7, with a weak D call TRBD1 (6 bases). V shed 2 bases and J shed 3 bases, with 18 bases lying between them. The length of the CDR3 is 16 residues. Germline lookup yields CDR1 SGHRS and CDR2 YFSETQ. The CDR3 bases are TGCGCCAGCAGCTTTGGGACATCAATGGTGAGCTACGAGCAGTACTTC. The encoded protein is CASSFGTSMVSYEQYF. Combining the CDR3 with reference TRBV5-1 and TRBJ2-7 gives the whole variable domain KAGVTQTPRYLIKTRGQQVTLSCSPISGHRSVSWYQQTPGQGLQFLFEYFSETQRNKGNFPGRFSGRQFSNSRSEMNVSTLELGDSALYLCASSFGTSMVSYEQYFGPGTRLTVT.

This clone has a count of ten or more. The rearrangement links TRBV28 to TRBJ2-7; tentatively, D is TRBD2 (6 bases). This CDR3 has 14 amino acids. Trimming pared 2 bases from V and 5 bases from J, leaving 13 bases between. Per the germline V gene, CDR1 is MDHEN and CDR2 is SYDVKM. CDR3 protein: CASSLSRTIHEQYF. CDR3 in DNA: TGTGCCAGCAGTTTAAGTAGGACTATCCACGAGCAGTACTTC.

Note on this clone: The junction does not match germline at one end; this may be a read error. The chain joins TRBV13 to TRBJ2-7, with 8 nucleotides matching TRBD1. The V gene's germline CDR1 is PRHDT and CDR2 FYEKMQ (reference sequence). The CDR3 runs 14 residues. CDR3 sequence: CVSSLRGQAYEQYF. As DNA, the CDR3 is TGTGTCAGCAGCTTAAGGGGACAGGCTTACGAGCAGTACTTC.

This clone was recorded many times. V usage is TRBV5-4 and J usage is TRBJ2-1; unclear D gene. The CDR3 runs 18 residues. V lost 0 bases and J 5 bases, leaving 21 bases between the germline ends. Germline assignment: CDR1 SGHNT and CDR2 YYREEE (reference sequence). DNA of the CDR3: TGTGCCAGCAGCTTGGATCCGTTTTCTGTGCGTGAACACAATGAGCAGTTCTTC. This encodes CASSLDPFSVREHNEQFF.

Ten or more counts support this clone. V and J are TRBV10-3 and TRBJ1-3, with D possibly TRBD1 on 6 matching bases. CDR3 length equals 15 residues. The germline V gene has CDR1 ENHRY and CDR2 SYGVKD. Trimming removed 10 bases from V and 0 bases from J, with 16 bases in between. CDR3 loop: CASERGGSSGNTIYF. The CDR3 DNA is TGTGCCAGCGAGAGAGGGGGGAGCTCTGGAAACACCATATATTTT.

This clone was detected ten times or more. This chain joins TRBV7-8 and TRBJ2-7; 7 bases are a match to TRBD1. This CDR3 region has 14 residues. Germline trimming cut 4 bases from V and 5 bases from J; bases unmatched to any gene: 8. Looked up from germline, CDR1 is SGHVS and CDR2 is FQNEAQ. The DNA for the CDR3 is TGTGCCAGCAGCTACCCAGGGGGTCGGGACGAGCAGTACTTC. Protein sequence: CASSYPGGRDEQYF.

This clone was recorded at least ten times. The J gene is TRBJ2-1, the V gene TRBV12-3 or TRBV12-4; D gene ambiguous. Between the trimmed V and J ends, which lost 8 bases and 6 bases, there was a span of 11 bases. This CDR3 spans 12 amino acids. CDR3 bases: TGTGCCAGCTCCCCGATCGTCAATGAGCAGTTCTTC. It specifies CASSPIVNEQFF.